This T cell receptor (beta chain) appears in the sequencing data of a study of neurological immune-mediated disorders. This CDR3 is 14 amino acids long. V shed 6 bases, J shed 2 bases, and the junction held 7 bases outside the gene matches. Germline assignment: CDR1 MDHEN and CDR2 SYDVKM. This clonotype was recorded at least ten times. No antigen is known for it. Regarding time point: technical triplicate 3. Study conclusions and caveats: The study found the most TCR clonal expansion in HTLV-1-associated myelopathy and the least in multiple sclerosis, below healthy controls.

The cDNA was synthesized by 5'RACE incorporating 10-nucleotide random UMIs. TCRdb re-called the 5' RACE reads through MiXCR, storing one row per CDR3 protein. The sample holds about 42,000 distinct CDR3 sequences, roughly 21% seen once. Sample: PBMCs. This clonotype was obtained from a man in his sixties with HTLV-1-associated myelopathy (HAM/TSP). The chain combines TRBV28 with TRBJ2-7, with 7 bases lining up with TRBD1. The CDR3 sequence is CASRPGTATYEQYF. The CDR3 DNA reads TGTGCCAGCAGGCCAGGGACAGCAACCTACGAGCAGTACTTC. Using reference TRBV28 and TRBJ2-7 for the parts outside the CDR3, the full variable domain is DVKVTQSSRYLVKRTGEKVFLECVQDMDHENMFWYRQDPGLGLRLIYFSYDVKMKEKGDIPEGYSVSREKKERFSLILESASTNQTSMYLCASRPGTATYEQYFGPGTRLTVT.